One sample yielded the 19 T cell receptor beta chains listed below, sequenced in a study of cytomegalovirus exposure and HLA in healthy donors. The primer mix had 60 Vbeta and 13 Jbeta primers. Profiling relied on immunoSEQ multiplex PCR, and the TCRdb table lists in-frame clones only, not all of them. The sample has more than 70,000 clones, around four fifths seen once. Input material: PBMCs. Every receptor here comes from a boy between 5 and 17 years old in good health and CMV-seronegative.

The rearrangement joins TRBV9 to TRBJ2-1; possible D gene TRBD2, 5 bases. Trimming removed 7 bases at V and 10 bases at J, with 12 bases between. The length of the CDR3 is 11 residues. Germline CDR1 SGDLS, CDR2 YYNGEE. The CDR3 loop reads CASESRGEQFF. The CDR3 DNA is TGTGCCAGCGAATCCCGGGGAGAGCAGTTCTTC.

Only a few counts were recorded for this clone. J is TRBJ2-7 and V is TRBV5-1, with TRBD1 identical over 9 bases. Germline-derived CDR1 and CDR2 are SGHRS and YFSETQ. The ends lost 4 bases at V and 4 bases at J; junction bases unmatched: 6. The CDR3 totals 14 residues. Here the CDR3 reads CASSRRDREYEQYF. The DNA of the CDR3 is TGCGCCAGCAGCCGCCGGGACAGGGAGTACGAGCAGTACTTC.

The sample holds a few counts of this clone. The V gene is TRBV5-1, the J gene TRBJ1-2; the D gene is possibly TRBD1 (5 bases). CDR1 is SGHRS, CDR2 YFSETQ, per germline. V was clipped by 9 bases and J by 7 bases, with 19 bases between them. The CDR3 is made up of 13 amino acids. The CDR3 region is CATRPTEQAGYTF. Here the CDR3 DNA reads TGCGCCACCCGCCCGACTGAACAGGCTGGCTACACCTTC. Complete variable domain (other parts from reference TRBV5-1 and TRBJ1-2): KAGVTQTPRYLIKTRGQQVTLSCSPISGHRSVSWYQQTPGQGLQFLFEYFSETQRNKGNFPGRFSGRQFSNSRSEMNVSTLELGDSALYLCATRPTEQAGYTFGSGTRLTVV.

The CDR3 sequence: CASSEVGRPLHF. The CDR3 coding sequence is TGTGCCAGCAGTGAGGTTGGCCGACCCCTCCACTTT. The rearrangement links TRBV2 to TRBJ1-6; D remains unclear. This CDR3 spans 12 amino acids. Germline V lookup: CDR1 SNHLY, CDR2 FYNNEI. The V and J ends lost 3 bases and 12 bases respectively, with 9 bases between them.

The CDR3 region has the DNA TGTGCCAGTAGTATGAGACAGAACACTGAAGCTTTCTTT. Amino acid sequence: CASSMRQNTEAFF. The chain couples TRBV19 to TRBJ1-1; unclear D gene. V was clipped by 3 bases and J by 1 base, with 6 bases between them. The CDR3 spans 13 residues. CDR1 is LNHDA and CDR2 is SQIVND in the germline V gene (reference sequence).

V is TRBV6-5 and J is TRBJ2-7, with 7 bases aligning to TRBD1. The V gene's germline CDR1 is MNHEY and CDR2 SVGAGI. The V and J ends lost 7 bases and 7 bases, in that order; junction bases with no gene match: 7. The CDR3 contains 12 residues. This CDR3 is CASILTGAEQYF. The CDR3 nucleotides read TGTGCCAGCATCCTCACAGGGGCAGAGCAGTACTTC.

This clone appeared once. The V and J genes are TRBV30 and TRBJ2-1, with 7 nucleotides matching TRBD1. J lost 5 bases, V lost 8 bases, and 12 bases had no gene match. The CDR3 extends over 14 amino acids. Per the germline V gene, CDR1 is GTSNPN and CDR2 is SVGIG (reference sequence). The CDR3, as DNA: TGTGCCCATAAACAGGGGCATGGGGACAATGAGCAGTTCTTC. Its translation: CAHKQGHGDNEQFF.

V usage is TRBV7-9 and J usage is TRBJ1-4; tentative D call: TRBD1 (5 bases). V lost 3 bases and J lost 2, with 10 bases in between. The V gene's germline CDR1 is SEHNR and CDR2 FQNEAQ (reference sequence). This CDR3 contains 15 residues. CDR3 in DNA: TGTGCCAGCAGCTTTCGAGACAGCACTAATGAAAAACTGTTTTTT. Its translation: CASSFRDSTNEKLFF.

The CDR3 DNA sequence: TGTGCCAGCAGACAGTATAACTATGGCTACACCTTC. It translates to CASRQYNYGYTF. This chain links TRBV28 with TRBJ1-2; D ambiguous. CDR3 size: 12 residues. Trimming cost V 6 bases and J 1 base, with 6 bases left between them. Germline CDR1 reads MDHEN; CDR2 reads SYDVKM.

As for this clone: This sample also contains other DNA sequences that code for the same CDR3. The V and J genes are TRBV4-3 and TRBJ1-2; TRBD1 matches 11 bases. Germline CDR1 and CDR2: LGHNA and YSLEER. J lost 5 bases, V lost 2 bases, and 7 bases had no gene match. There are 16 residues in the CDR3. CDR3 coding DNA: TGCGCCAGCAGCCAAAAAGGACAGGGGGCTGGGTATGGCTACACCTTC. Protein sequence: CASSQKGQGAGYGYTF.

This chain uses TRBV16 with TRBJ1-1, with 9 bases fitting TRBD1. V lost 3 bases, J lost 3 bases, and 2 bases stayed unmatched. The CDR3 runs 14 residues. Germline CDR1 KGHSY, CDR2 FQNENV. The CDR3 spells CASSHNRGHTEAFF. The CDR3 DNA reads as TGTGCCAGCAGCCATAACAGGGGGCACACTGAAGCTTTCTTT.

The sample holds a few counts of this clone. The rearrangement uses TRBV27 and TRBJ2-1; 8 bases are a match to TRBD2. CDR3 size: 14 residues. J gave up 6 bases and V 4 bases, and 5 bases lay outside the gene matches. The germline V gene encodes CDR1 MNHEY and CDR2 SMNVEV (reference sequence). The chain's CDR3 is CASSSGLVRNEQFF. In DNA, the CDR3 is TGTGCCAGCAGTTCGGGACTAGTGCGCAATGAGCAGTTCTTC.

This clone has only a few counts. The chain uses TRBV7-6 and TRBJ2-5; 9 bases are shared with TRBD2. CDR1 SGHVS and CDR2 FNYEAQ come from the germline V gene. Trimming at V came to 0 bases and at J to 5 bases, leaving 7 bases not matched to a gene. The CDR3 contains 16 residues. Here the CDR3 DNA reads TGTGCCAGCAGCTTAGCGGGGGCTAGCGGGGACGAGACCCAGTACTTC. This gives the protein CASSLAGASGDETQYF.

This clone appeared a few times. The genes are TRBV27 and TRBJ2-1; TRBD2 matches at 8 bases. CDR1 and CDR2 from the germline V gene are MNHEY and SMNVEV (reference sequence). V shed 3 bases, J shed 7 bases, and the junction held 2 bases outside the gene matches. The CDR3 loop spans 13 amino acids. This CDR3 reads CASSFSGSNEQFF. CDR3 DNA: TGTGCCAGCAGTTTCAGCGGGAGTAATGAGCAGTTCTTC.

The chain has TRBV25-1 and TRBJ2-2; D gene ambiguous. The CDR3 spans 11 residues. V lost 3 bases and J lost 7, with 3 bases in between. Per germline, CDR1 MGHDK and CDR2 SYGVNS. The DNA of the CDR3 is TGTGCCAGCAGTGACGTCGGGGAGCTGTTTTTT. It encodes CASSDVGELFF.

The rearrangement uses TRBV4-1 and TRBJ1-5, with 9 nucleotides matching TRBD1. J gave up 4 bases and V 5 bases, and 9 bases lay outside the gene matches. CDR3 length equals 16 residues. The germline CDR1 and CDR2 sequences are MGHRA and YSYEKL. CDR3 region: CASSFHSGQGNQPQHF. DNA for the CDR3: TGCGCCAGCAGCTTTCACTCGGGACAGGGAAATCAGCCCCAGCATTTT.

The table lists this clone with a count of one. V is TRBV2 and J is TRBJ1-2; 9 bases are shared with TRBD1. CDR3 size: 14 residues. Germline CDR1 SNHLY, CDR2 FYNNEI. V gave up 2 bases and J gave up 4 bases; unmatched junction bases: 2. CDR3 region: CASSERQGVYGYTF. CDR3 sequence (DNA): TGTGCCAGCAGTGAAAGACAGGGGGTCTATGGCTACACCTTC.

The chain couples TRBV6-5 to TRBJ2-1; weak D call: TRBD2 (6 bases). CDR1 MNHEY and CDR2 SVGAGI come from the germline V gene. The V end lost 0 bases, the J end lost 4 bases, and 10 bases lay between the germline ends. The CDR3 consists of 15 residues. In nucleotides, the CDR3 is TGTGCCAGCAGTTACTCGGATAGCGGATACAATGAGCAGTTCTTC. It yields the protein CASSYSDSGYNEQFF.

The chain couples TRBV6-4 to TRBJ2-1; D is unresolved. The CDR3 is 15 residues long. Trimming pared 0 bases from V and 5 bases from J, leaving 11 bases between. CDR1 is MRHNA, CDR2 SNTAGT, per germline. The CDR3 DNA reads as TGTGCCAGCAGTGACTCAGTCATGCCTAACAATGAGCAGTTCTTC. As protein: CASSDSVMPNNEQFF.